This TCR beta chain was obtained from a study of blood T cell repertoires in COVID-19. Study background: Samples taken during acute and convalescent COVID-19 were collected in the United States, Italy and Spain.

V was trimmed by 0 bases and J by 0 bases, leaving 4 bases between them. The CDR3 contains 14 residues. Germline V CDR1 and CDR2: SGHTS, YDEGEE. Per the authors' pipeline: Using reference gene primer amplification, nucleated cell counts were estimated. Profiling relied on immunoSEQ multiplex PCR, and the TCRdb table lists in-frame clones only, not all of them. The V and J calls and clone size are taken from that table; D and trimming were inferred from the DNA. Of 200,000 to 250,000 clones listed, over 75% are singletons. V usage is TRBV5-8 and J usage is TRBJ1-5; no clear D gene. Sequencing used peripheral blood. This clonotype originated in a human donor in a cohort sampled during active COVID-19. The CDR3, as DNA: TGTGCCAGCAGCTTGGGGCCTAGCAATCAGCCCCAGCATTTT. Its translation is CASSLGPSNQPQHF.